This T cell receptor (beta chain) was retrieved from a study of blood T cell repertoires in COVID-19 (dated by TCRdb to the early 2020s). With respect to the entire study: Samples covering the acute and convalescent phases of COVID-19 were provided by collaborators in the United States, Italy and Spain. A de-identified subject ID, COVID-19 status, age in years and sex were almost always included in the sample metadata. The prospective study material was composed of cDNA or gDNA derived from T cells, B-cell-depleted T cells, or PBMCs. The repertoires were released in a freely available public database intended as a resource for research on the immune response to SARS-CoV-2. Subjects who had been exposed to COVID-19, were actively infected with it, or had recovered from it provided the deeply sampled blood TCRbeta repertoires that made up the dataset. Where HLA class I and class II types were available, the types were taken from metadata supplied by the sample provider, not from assay-based typing. Samples were obtained from the ongoing ImmuneRACE study (first 160 participants) and from some 1,300 subjects provided by 6 global collaborators. The paper's findings and limits, for the study overall: Clinical and demographic metadata were provided uncurated, with the amount varying by source and participant.

A single count supports this clone. Its recognized antigen is unknown. No much larger clone is present one base from it, and per-base qualities are unavailable. Measured from the cysteine to the phenylalanine, the CDR3 is 14 residues long. This entry keeps only the CDR3 DNA: 42 bases, framed from base 1. At the junction V is shortened by 4 bases and J by 4 bases; bases outside the gene matches: 4. For CDR1 and CDR2, the germline V gene lists KGHSH and LQKENI. A second Seattle source provided samples from volunteer blood donors who had recovered from COVID-19. Each collaborating institution followed its own protocols to collect whole blood in K2EDTA tubes. Collaborator samples were shipped for TCRbeta analysis as frozen whole blood, isolated PBMCs, or DNA extracted from either sample type. TCRbeta CDR3 regions were amplified from genomic DNA by means of the immunoSEQ Assay, a bias-controlled multiplex PCR. The authors' analysis ran thus. Within the assay, amplification of reference gene primers was used to estimate how many nucleated cells each sample contained. Sequence reads were collapsed and filtered to measure the absolute abundance of every unique TCRbeta CDR3 rearrangement. Productive Simpson clonality was computed per sample as the square root of Simpson's diversity index over productive rearrangements. TCRdb stores this immuneACCESS table with in-frame sequences only. Part of the clones is absent; in the studies checked, under half of the shortfall reflects unresolved V genes, and no reason is known for the rest. V and J calls and clone size are copied from that table; D and trimming were computed from the DNA. This sample holds 250,000 to 350,000 clones; about nine tenths were observed only once. Jointly, the top ten make up just under 0.95% of the sample.

Recombination joined TRBV18 with TRBJ2-3; 8 nucleotides in the junction match TRBD1. This receptor was taken from a woman in her thirties or forties who had recovered from COVID-19. Input material: peripheral blood. The nucleotide sequence reads as follows: TGTGCCAGCTCACGGCCAGGGGGCGCAGATACGCAGTATTTT. The resulting protein is CASSRPGGADTQYF.